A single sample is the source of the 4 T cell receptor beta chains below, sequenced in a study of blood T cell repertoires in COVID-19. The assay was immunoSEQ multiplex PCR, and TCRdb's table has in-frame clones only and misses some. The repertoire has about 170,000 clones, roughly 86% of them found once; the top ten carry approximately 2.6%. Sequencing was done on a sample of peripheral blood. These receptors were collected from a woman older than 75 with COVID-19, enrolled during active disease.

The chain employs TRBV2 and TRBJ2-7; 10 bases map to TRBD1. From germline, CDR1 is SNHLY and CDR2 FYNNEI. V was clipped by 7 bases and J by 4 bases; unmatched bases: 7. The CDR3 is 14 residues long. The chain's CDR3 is CASTSDRGLYEQYF. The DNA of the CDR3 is TGTGCCAGCACCTCCGACAGGGGGCTTTACGAGCAGTACTTC.

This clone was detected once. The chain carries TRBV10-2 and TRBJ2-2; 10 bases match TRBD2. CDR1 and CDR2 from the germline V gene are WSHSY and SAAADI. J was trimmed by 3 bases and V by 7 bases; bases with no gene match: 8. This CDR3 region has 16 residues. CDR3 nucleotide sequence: TGCGCCAGCACCCGACTAGCGGGTTATGACACCGGGGAGCTGTTTTTT. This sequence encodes CASTRLAGYDTGELFF.

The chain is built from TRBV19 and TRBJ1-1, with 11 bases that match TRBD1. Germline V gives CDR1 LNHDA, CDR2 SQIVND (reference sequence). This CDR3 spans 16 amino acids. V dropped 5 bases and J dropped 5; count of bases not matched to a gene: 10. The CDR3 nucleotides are TGTGCCAGTAGTGCGGACAGGGGGCAGGCTAGGACTGAAGCTTTCTTT. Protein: CASSADRGQARTEAFF. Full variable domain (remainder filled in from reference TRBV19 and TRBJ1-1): DGGITQSPKYLFRKEGQNVTLSCEQNLNHDAMYWYRQDPGQGLRLIYYSQIVNDFQKGDIAEGYSVSREKKESFPLTVTSAQKNPTAFYLCASSADRGQARTEAFFGQGTRLTVV.

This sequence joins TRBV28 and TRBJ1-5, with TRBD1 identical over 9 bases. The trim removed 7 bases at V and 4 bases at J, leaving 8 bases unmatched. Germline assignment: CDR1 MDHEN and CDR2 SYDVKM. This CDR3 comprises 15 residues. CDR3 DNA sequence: TGTGCCAGCAACCCCGGGACAGGGCTTAATCAGCCCCAGCATTTT. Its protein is CASNPGTGLNQPQHF.